This is a list of T cell receptor beta chains from one sample in a study of cytomegalovirus exposure and HLA in healthy donors. Repertoires were generated with immunoSEQ multiplex PCR, while TCRdb's copy carries only in-frame clones and drops some. This table holds more than 110,000 clones, roughly 80% found once. The sequenced sample consisted of PBMCs. The receptors derive from a woman in her fifties or sixties in good health and CMV-seropositive. Each CDR3 is given with its conserved first and last residue. D genes are given only for firm matches. The size of a clone is reported for some rows only, either as once, few or many, or as a class for expanded clones.

j_call,v_call,clone_size,d_call,cdr3_aa,cdr3_nt
TRBJ1-1,TRBV5-1,-,-,CASSLVGQYEAFF,TGCGCCAGCAGCTTGGTAGGACAGTATGAAGCTTTCTTT
TRBJ1-4,TRBV4-3,-,-,CASSQEGGARGWEKLFF,TGCGCCAGCAGCCAAGAGGGGGGGGCGCGGGGTTGGGAAAAACTGTTTTTT
TRBJ1-1,TRBV5-1,-,TRBD1,CASRYRGRTEAFF,TGCGCCAGCCGATACAGGGGTCGCACTGAAGCTTTCTTT
TRBJ1-1,TRBV6-5,-,-,CASSYLRVPLTEAFF,TGTGCCAGCAGTTACCTCAGGGTGCCGCTCACTGAAGCTTTCTTT
TRBJ2-7,TRBV28,-,-,CASSLYNPWDFLSEQYF,TGTGCCAGCAGTTTATACAATCCCTGGGACTTCCTTTCCGAGCAGTACTTC
TRBJ2-3,TRBV13,-,-,CASRLGPDTQYF,TGTGCCAGCAGACTGGGGCCAGATACGCAGTATTTT
TRBJ2-7,TRBV18,-,TRBD1,CASSPQTGGYEQYF,TGTGCCAGCTCACCTCAGACAGGGGGATACGAGCAGTACTTC
TRBJ1-6,TRBV5-6,-,-,CASSLAGAPYNSPLHF,TGTGCCAGCAGCTTGGCTGGGGCACCCTATAATTCACCCCTCCACTTT
TRBJ2-7,TRBV18,-,TRBD2,CASSQAQGLAGYEQYF,TGTGCCAGCTCACAAGCCCAGGGACTAGCGGGGTACGAGCAGTACTTC
TRBJ1-2,TRBV7-2,-,TRBD1,CASSTDRGQGYTF,TGTGCCAGCAGCACAGACAGGGGGCAAGGCTACACCTTC
TRBJ2-5,TRBV9,-,-,CASSVQGEETQYF,TGTGCCAGCAGCGTACAGGGCGAAGAGACCCAGTACTTC
TRBJ1-4,TRBV10-3,-,TRBD1,CAIARGLSLNEKLFF,TGTGCCATCGCAAGGGGGCTCAGTCTTAATGAAAAACTGTTTTTT
TRBJ1-4,TRBV30,-,-,CAWSPNRALQREKLFF,TGTGCCTGGAGCCCCAACCGGGCCCTCCAGCGGGAAAAACTGTTTTTT
TRBJ1-1,TRBV19,-,-,CASTYGATYTEAFF,TGTGCCAGTACCTATGGGGCGACTTACACTGAAGCTTTCTTT
TRBJ2-5,TRBV28,-,-,CASSSQTRTAETQYF,TGTGCCAGCAGTTCACAGACTAGGACGGCAGAGACCCAGTACTTC
TRBJ2-1,TRBV7-2,-,TRBD2,CASSFASGGLSYNEQFF,TGTGCCAGCAGCTTCGCTAGCGGGGGGCTTTCCTACAATGAGCAGTTCTTC
TRBJ1-2,TRBV5-4,-,TRBD1,CASRGDRGNYGYTF,TGTGCCAGCAGGGGCGACAGGGGGAACTATGGCTACACCTTC
TRBJ1-4,TRBV9,-,-,CASSVREGGSEKLFF,TGTGCCAGCAGCGTACGAGAGGGGGGGAGTGAAAAACTGTTTTTT
TRBJ1-1,TRBV12-5,-,TRBD1,CASGASGQATEAFF,TGTGCTAGTGGTGCTTCGGGACAGGCCACTGAAGCTTTCTTT
TRBJ2-4,TRBV10-3,-,-,CAISAEQLLAKNIQYF,TGTGCCATCAGTGCCGAACAGTTGTTAGCCAAAAACATTCAGTACTTC
TRBJ2-1,TRBV27,-,-,CASSSRGRGSYNEQFF,TGTGCCAGCAGTTCCCGGGGCAGGGGCTCCTACAATGAGCAGTTCTTC
TRBJ1-2,TRBV5-1,-,-,CASTQDGGGYGYTF,TGCGCCAGCACCCAGGACGGTGGAGGCTATGGCTACACCTTC
TRBJ2-2,TRBV6-5,-,-,CASTRFRTTGELFF,TGTGCCAGCACTAGGTTTCGAACCACCGGGGAGCTGTTTTTT
TRBJ1-2,TRBV9,-,-,CASSVGTASYGYTF,TGTGCCAGCAGCGTAGGGACAGCTAGCTATGGCTACACCTTC
TRBJ2-1,TRBV13,once,TRBD2,CASSLFGSGGPNEQFF,TGTGCCAGCAGCTTGTTCGGTAGCGGGGGACCCAATGAGCAGTTCTTC
TRBJ2-5,TRBV28,-,TRBD1,CASSLDRVGETQYF,TGTGCCAGCAGTCTGGACAGGGTCGGAGAGACCCAGTACTTC
TRBJ2-7,TRBV5-6,-,-,CASSLGVVAAYEQYF,TGTGCCAGCAGCTTGGGGGTGGTCGCGGCCTACGAGCAGTACTTC
TRBJ1-1,TRBV6-5,-,-,CASRQGIGTEAFF,TGTGCCAGCAGGCAGGGGATTGGGACTGAAGCTTTCTTT
TRBJ2-5,TRBV9,-,-,CASSDLTGTQETQYF,TGTGCCAGCAGCGATTTGACAGGCACCCAAGAGACCCAGTACTTC
TRBJ1-1,TRBV6-4,-,TRBD1,CASRGQGRGNTEAFF,TGTGCCAGCAGGGGACAGGGACGGGGAAACACTGAAGCTTTCTTT
TRBJ2-1,TRBV11-3,-,-,CASSFSRGERNEQFF,TGTGCCAGCAGCTTCTCCAGGGGCGAAAGGAATGAGCAGTTCTTC
TRBJ1-4,TRBV7-8,-,TRBD1,CASSLMGQVAEKLFF,TGTGCCAGCAGCTTGATGGGACAGGTGGCTGAAAAACTGTTTTTT
TRBJ2-3,TRBV28,-,TRBD2,CASSFQRDTDTQYF,TGTGCCAGCAGTTTCCAGCGGGACACAGATACGCAGTATTTT
TRBJ1-5,TRBV7-2,-,TRBD1,CASSWAGQGAYQPQHF,TGTGCCAGCAGCTGGGCGGGACAGGGGGCATATCAGCCCCAGCATTTT
TRBJ1-6,TRBV28,-,-,CASCPPQLPLHF,TGTGCCAGCTGTCCGCCACAATTACCCCTCCACTTT
TRBJ2-3,TRBV4-2,-,TRBD2,CASSPGGLAGGPGTDTQYF,TGTGCCAGCAGCCCTGGTGGACTAGCGGGGGGGCCGGGCACAGATACGCAGTATTTT
TRBJ2-1,TRBV11-3,-,-,CASSSGSYLYNEQFF,TGTGCCAGCAGCTCCGGGAGTTACCTTTACAATGAGCAGTTCTTC
TRBJ2-2,TRBV6-1,-,TRBD1,CASSIGQANTGELFF,TGTGCCAGCAGTATAGGACAGGCGAACACCGGGGAGCTGTTTTTT
TRBJ1-1,TRBV2,-,-,CASRPTAGGGTEAFF,TGTGCCAGCAGGCCCACCGCGGGGGGTGGCACTGAAGCTTTCTTT
TRBJ1-2,TRBV13,-,TRBD1,CASSPYRQGALLNYGYTF,TGTGCCAGCAGTCCTTACAGACAGGGGGCACTATTAAACTATGGCTACACCTTC
TRBJ2-7,TRBV7-2,-,-,CASSLVLQAYEQYF,TGTGCCAGCAGCTTAGTTTTGCAGGCCTACGAGCAGTACTTC
TRBJ2-7,TRBV7-2,few,-,CASSLEGGSSYEQYF,TGTGCCAGCAGCTTAGAGGGGGGGAGCTCCTACGAGCAGTACTTC
TRBJ2-1,TRBV11-1,once,-,CASSASNEQFF,TGTGCCAGCAGCGCGTCCAATGAGCAGTTCTTC
TRBJ2-5,TRBV28,-,-,CASSLERETQYF,TGTGCCAGCAGTTTGGAGCGAGAGACCCAGTACTTC
TRBJ1-1,TRBV5-1,-,-,CASSFPGDSEAFF,TGCGCCAGCAGCTTTCCGGGGGATAGTGAAGCTTTCTTT
TRBJ1-6,TRBV5-1,once,TRBD1,CASSSRDRGRFGSSYNSPLHF,TGCGCCAGCAGCTCCCGGGACAGGGGGCGATTTGGGAGCTCCTATAATTCACCCCTCCACTTT
TRBJ2-5,TRBV5-4,-,TRBD1,CASSYQTGRETQYF,TGTGCCAGCAGCTACCAGACAGGGAGAGAGACCCAGTACTTC
TRBJ1-1,TRBV9,-,-,CASSEDINTEAFF,TGTGCCAGCAGCGAGGACATTAACACTGAAGCTTTCTTT
TRBJ1-2,TRBV7-2,-,TRBD1,CASSPQGAANYGYTF,TGTGCCAGCAGTCCGCAGGGGGCGGCTAACTATGGCTACACCTTC
TRBJ2-7,TRBV27,-,-,CASSGYQGMDEQYF,TGTGCCAGCAGTGGTTATCAGGGAATGGACGAGCAGTACTTC
TRBJ2-7,TRBV2,-,TRBD1,CASTEGTGEAGEQYF,TGTGCCAGCACCGAGGGGACAGGGGAGGCGGGCGAGCAGTACTTC
TRBJ2-5,TRBV14,-,-,CASSQMDILQETQYF,TGTGCCAGCAGCCAAATGGACATATTACAAGAGACCCAGTACTTC
TRBJ1-6,TRBV7-6,-,-,CASSDGDSPLHF,TGTGCCAGCAGCGACGGGGATTCACCCCTCCACTTT
TRBJ1-6,TRBV7-2,few,-,CASSQPGYSPLHF,TGTGCCAGCAGCCAACCGGGATATTCACCCCTCCACTTT
TRBJ2-7,TRBV27,few,TRBD2,CASSTSGGQSSYEQYF,TGTGCCAGCAGTACTAGCGGGGGGCAGAGCTCCTACGAGCAGTACTTC
TRBJ1-2,TRBV7-3,-,-,CASSLLPERGYTF,TGTGCCAGCAGCTTATTACCAGAACGCGGCTACACCTTC
TRBJ1-5,TRBV5-8,once,TRBD1,CASSRPGQGTYSNQPQHF,TGTGCCAGCAGCCGTCCGGGACAGGGGACTTATAGCAATCAGCCCCAGCATTTT
TRBJ2-2,TRBV7-3,-,-,CASSSQGTGELFF,TGTGCCAGCAGCTCACAGGGTACCGGGGAGCTGTTTTTT
TRBJ2-3,TRBV5-3,-,-,CARSWTSTDTQYF,TGTGCCAGAAGCTGGACTAGCACAGATACGCAGTATTTT